The 17 T cell receptor beta chains below were found in one sample sequenced in a study of CD8 T cells in Susac syndrome. With random hexamers, reverse transcription was performed on about 0.5 to 1 ug of RNA. TCRdb redid the calling of the immunoSEQ multiplex PCR reads with MiXCR, one entry per CDR3 protein. The table has fewer than 150,000 distinct CDR3 sequences, around 91% seen once. Sequencing used CD8+ T cells from PBMCs. All receptors come from a human donor with multiple sclerosis.

J is TRBJ2-3 and V is TRBV30; D uncertain. Germline lookup yields CDR1 GTSNPN and CDR2 SVGIG (reference sequence). The CDR3 has 12 amino acids. The V and J ends lost 7 bases and 5 bases respectively, with 13 bases between them. The DNA of the CDR3 is TGTGCCTTGGACCTAATAGGAGATACGCAGTATTTT. Translating gives CALDLIGDTQYF.

CDR3 region: CASSPGSSGSSTGELFF. In DNA form, the CDR3 reads TGCGCCAGCAGCCCCGGGTCGAGCGGGAGTTCCACCGGGGAGCTGTTTTTT. The J gene is TRBJ2-2, the V gene TRBV4-3, with 8 nucleotides matching TRBD2. This CDR3 contains 17 residues. The ends lost 4 bases at V and 4 bases at J; junction bases unmatched: 11. The germline V gene has CDR1 LGHNA and CDR2 YSLEER.

V usage is TRBV29-1 and J usage is TRBJ2-1, with D possibly being TRBD2 (6 bases). There are 14 residues in the CDR3. Germline V gene data show CDR1 as SQVTM and CDR2 as ANQGSEA. V lost 4 bases to trimming and J lost 3 bases, with 13 bases between them. The CDR3 sequence is CSVGGLAVYNEQFF. DNA for the CDR3: TGCAGCGTTGGGGGACTTGCCGTCTACAATGAGCAGTTCTTC.

J is TRBJ2-3 and V is TRBV7-6, with TRBD2 matching 9 bases. V trimming: 5 bases; J trimming: 4 bases; junction bases outside the gene matches: 7. The CDR3 has 15 residues. Germline V gene sequence: CDR1 SGHVS, CDR2 FNYEAQ. For the CDR3, the DNA is TGTGCCAGCAGCAGAGCGGGAGGAGTCTCAGATACGCAGTATTTT. Residues: CASSRAGGVSDTQYF.

This chain connects TRBV7-9 to TRBJ2-7, with unresolved D. The CDR3 has 13 residues. V dropped 4 bases and J dropped 5 bases, with 12 bases sitting between them. Germline V gives CDR1 SEHNR, CDR2 FQNEAQ (reference sequence). Here the CDR3 reads CASSSAGTHEQYF. CDR3 DNA sequence: TGTGCCAGCAGCTCAGCAGGAACCCACGAGCAGTACTTC.

The V and J genes are TRBV27 and TRBJ1-4, with 7 bases lining up with TRBD1. CDR3 size: 14 residues. Germline V gene lookup returns CDR1 MNHEY and CDR2 SMNVEV (reference sequence). V shed 2 bases, J shed 7 bases, and the junction held 4 bases outside the gene matches. CDR3 bases: TGTGCCAGCAGTTTAGCAGGGGGTGGTGAAAAACTGTTTTTT. Translated: CASSLAGGGEKLFF.

The V call is TRBV3-1, the J call TRBJ2-1; D not certain. The ends were cut back, 4 bases at V and 6 bases at J, with 10 bases in the middle. The CDR3 covers 13 residues. Germline lookup yields CDR1 LGHDT and CDR2 YNNKEL (reference sequence). The CDR3 sequence is CASSPPLGNEQFF. Here the CDR3 DNA reads TGTGCCAGCAGCCCTCCCCTAGGCAATGAGCAGTTCTTC.

This rearrangement joins TRBV28 to TRBJ2-2; D unresolved. Germline values: CDR1 MDHEN, CDR2 SYDVKM. V lost 5 bases and J 3 bases, leaving 7 bases between the germline ends. The CDR3 is made up of 13 amino acids. The CDR3 sequence: CASSTFDTGELFF. The CDR3 DNA reads TGTGCCAGCAGTACCTTCGACACCGGGGAGCTGTTTTTT.

This chain connects TRBV13 to TRBJ2-3; TRBD2 matches 9 bases. The CDR3 contains 17 residues. Germline V gives CDR1 PRHDT, CDR2 FYEKMQ (reference sequence). V gave up 5 bases and J gave up 1 base; unmatched junction bases: 10. The CDR3 region is CASSQGTSSFRTDTQYF. CDR3 nucleotides: TGTGCCAGCAGCCAGGGGACTAGCTCATTCCGCACAGATACGCAGTATTTT.

The chain combines TRBV11-2 with TRBJ2-3; D possibly matches TRBD1 or TRBD2 (6 bases each). Trimming pared 5 bases from V and 2 bases from J, leaving 20 bases between. The CDR3 has 17 residues. The V gene's germline CDR1 is SGHAT and CDR2 FQNNGV. In DNA form, the CDR3 reads TGTGCCAGCAGCGGGGGGCTATTGACGGGAGTCACAGATACGCAGTATTTT. This sequence encodes CASSGGLLTGVTDTQYF. Looking up the rest from reference TRBV11-2 and TRBJ2-3 gives the full variable domain: EAGVAQSPRYKIIEKRQSVAFWCNPISGHATLYWYQQILGQGPKLLIQFQNNGVVDDSQLPKDRFSAERLKGVDSTLKIQPAKLEDSAVYLCASSGGLLTGVTDTQYFGPGTRLTVL.

Only a few counts were recorded for this clonotype. The V gene is TRBV7-9, the J gene TRBJ1-1, with D hard to call. Germline loops: CDR1 SEHNR, CDR2 FQNEAQ (reference sequence). Deletions cut 6 bases from V and 3 bases from J, with 8 bases between. This CDR3 has 12 residues. DNA of the CDR3: TGTGCCAGCAGTTTCGGGGACACTGAAGCTTTCTTT. Translating gives CASSFGDTEAFF.

The chain is built from TRBV7-3 and TRBJ2-5; 9 bases map to TRBD2. CDR1 and CDR2 from the germline V gene are SGHTA and FQGTGA. The CDR3 covers 13 residues. The V gene end was trimmed by 6 bases and the J gene end by 2 bases; junction bases not matched to a gene: 1. CDR3 sequence: CASSTSGQETQYF. DNA of the CDR3: TGTGCCAGCAGTACTAGCGGGCAAGAGACCCAGTACTTC.

This chain uses TRBV27 with TRBJ2-3; D unresolved. The germline V gene has CDR1 MNHEY and CDR2 SMNVEV (reference sequence). The CDR3 is 14 residues long. Trimming took 4 bases from V and 1 from J, leaving 9 bases between them. CDR3 DNA sequence: TGTGCCAGCAGTTCCCGACTTGGCACAGATACGCAGTATTTT. This encodes CASSSRLGTDTQYF.

V gene TRBV20-1 combines with J gene TRBJ2-6; TRBD2 is a possible D gene (6 bases). Between the trimmed V and J ends, which lost 4 bases and 13 bases, there was a span of 14 bases. Germline CDR1 and CDR2: DFQATT and SNEGSKA (reference sequence). CDR3 length: 12 residues. CDR3 coding DNA: TGCAGTGCTATGGTGGAGGGTTGGGTCCTGACTTTC. It encodes CSAMVEGWVLTF.

The rearrangement links TRBV19 to TRBJ2-2; TRBD2 matches at 9 bases. V trimming: 4 bases; J trimming: 7 bases; junction bases outside the gene matches: 7. CDR3 length: 15 amino acids. From germline, CDR1 is LNHDA and CDR2 SQIVND (reference sequence). CDR3: CASSTFSGSVGELFF. CDR3 nucleotide sequence: TGTGCCAGTAGTACTTTTAGCGGGAGTGTCGGGGAGCTGTTTTTT. The full variable domain, rest sourced from reference TRBV19 and TRBJ2-2, is DGGITQSPKYLFRKEGQNVTLSCEQNLNHDAMYWYRQDPGQGLRLIYYSQIVNDFQKGDIAEGYSVSREKKESFPLTVTSAQKNPTAFYLCASSTFSGSVGELFFGEGSRLTVL.

V is TRBV27 and J is TRBJ2-7; a possible D gene is TRBD2 (5 bases). CDR1 MNHEY and CDR2 SMNVEV come from the germline V gene (reference sequence). The CDR3 sequence is 14 residues long. Trimming cost V 5 bases and J 0 bases, with 11 bases left between them. CDR3 in amino acids: CASSPRTASYEQYF. As DNA, the CDR3 is TGTGCCAGCAGTCCCCGGACTGCCTCCTACGAGCAGTACTTC.

The chain recombines TRBV12-3 or TRBV12-4 with TRBJ2-5; D is possibly TRBD1 (6 bases). Trimming shortened V by 6 bases and J by 7 bases, and 18 bases separated the two germline ends. This CDR3 contains 14 residues. The CDR3 is CASSLGGPEGTQYF. Here the CDR3 DNA reads TGTGCCAGCAGCCTAGGGGGACCTGAGGGGACCCAGTACTTC.